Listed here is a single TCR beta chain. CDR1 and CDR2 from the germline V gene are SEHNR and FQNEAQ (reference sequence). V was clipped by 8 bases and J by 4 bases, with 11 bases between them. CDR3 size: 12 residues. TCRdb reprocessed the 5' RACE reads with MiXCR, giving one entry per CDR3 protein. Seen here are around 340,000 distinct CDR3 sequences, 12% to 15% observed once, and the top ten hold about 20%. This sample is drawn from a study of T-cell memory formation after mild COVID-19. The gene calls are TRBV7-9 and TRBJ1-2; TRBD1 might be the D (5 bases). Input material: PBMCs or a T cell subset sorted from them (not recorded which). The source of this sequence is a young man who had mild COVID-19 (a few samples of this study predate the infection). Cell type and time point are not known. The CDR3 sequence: CASGGGLYGYTF. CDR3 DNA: TGTGCCAGCGGGGGAGGCCTCTATGGCTACACCTTC.